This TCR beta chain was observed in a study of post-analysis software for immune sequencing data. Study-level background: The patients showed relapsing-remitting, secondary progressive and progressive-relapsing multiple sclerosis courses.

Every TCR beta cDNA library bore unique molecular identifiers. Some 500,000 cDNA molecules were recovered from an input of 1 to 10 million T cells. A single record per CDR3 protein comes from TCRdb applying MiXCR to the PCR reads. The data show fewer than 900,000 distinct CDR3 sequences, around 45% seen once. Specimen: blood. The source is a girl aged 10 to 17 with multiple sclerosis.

The CDR3 DNA reads as TGTGCCAGCAGTTCTAGTGGGACTAGCAGTGCAGATACGCAGTATTTT. This codes for CASSSSGTSSADTQYF. The V and J genes are TRBV12-3 or TRBV12-4 and TRBJ2-3, with TRBD2 matching 9 bases. V trimming: 4 bases; J trimming: 4 bases; junction bases outside the gene matches: 9. This CDR3 spans 16 amino acids.